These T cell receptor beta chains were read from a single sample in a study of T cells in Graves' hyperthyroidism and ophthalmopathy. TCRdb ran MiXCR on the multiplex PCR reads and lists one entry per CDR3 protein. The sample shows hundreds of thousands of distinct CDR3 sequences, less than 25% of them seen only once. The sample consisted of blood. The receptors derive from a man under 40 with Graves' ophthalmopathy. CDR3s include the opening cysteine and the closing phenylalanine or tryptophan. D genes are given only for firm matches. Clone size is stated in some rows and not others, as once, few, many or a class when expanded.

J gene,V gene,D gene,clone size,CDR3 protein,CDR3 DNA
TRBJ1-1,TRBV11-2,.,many,CASSLGRADEAFF,TGTGCCAGCAGCTTAGGACGTGCAGATGAAGCTTTCTTT
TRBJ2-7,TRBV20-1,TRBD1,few,CSAFDRVSSYEQYF,TGCAGTGCTTTCGACAGGGTGAGCTCCTACGAGCAGTACTTC
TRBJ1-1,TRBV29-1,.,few,CSVFTSEAFF,TGCAGCGTTTTTACGAGTGAAGCTTTCTTT
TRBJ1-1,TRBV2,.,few,CASRSEGMDTEAFF,TGTGCCAGTCGGTCTGAGGGAATGGACACTGAAGCTTTCTTT
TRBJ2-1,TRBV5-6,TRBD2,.,CASSYTSGSYNEQFF,TGTGCCAGCAGCTATACTAGCGGCAGTTACAATGAGCAGTTCTTC
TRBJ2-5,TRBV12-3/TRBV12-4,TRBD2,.,CASSLTPSGKETQYF,TGTGCCAGCAGTTTAACCCCTAGCGGGAAAGAGACCCAGTACTTC
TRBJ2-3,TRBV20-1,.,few,CSAKSGSTDTQYF,TGCAGTGCTAAGAGCGGTAGCACAGATACGCAGTATTTT
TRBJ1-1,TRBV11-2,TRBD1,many,CASSLESAGQAFF,TGTGCCAGCAGCTTAGAGTCTGCGGGACAGGCTTTCTTT
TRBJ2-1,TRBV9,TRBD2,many,CASSVVPSGDGVVNEQFF,TGTGCCAGCAGCGTAGTACCTAGCGGGGACGGGGTAGTCAATGAGCAGTTCTTC
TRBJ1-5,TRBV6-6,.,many,CASSYRYGQPQHF,TGTGCCAGCAGTTACCGCTACGGTCAGCCCCAGCATTTT
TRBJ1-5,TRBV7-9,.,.,CASSRGSPAGPQHF,TGTGCCAGCAGCCGAGGGAGTCCCGCCGGGCCCCAGCATTTT
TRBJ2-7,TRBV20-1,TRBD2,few,CSAPGLAGVGEQYF,TGCAGTGCGCCGGGACTAGCGGGAGTGGGCGAGCAGTACTTC
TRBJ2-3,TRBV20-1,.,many,CSAREGTTDTQYF,TGCAGTGCTAGAGAGGGTACCACAGATACGCAGTATTTT
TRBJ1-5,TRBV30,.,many,CAWNRNSNQPQHF,TGTGCCTGGAATAGGAATAGCAATCAGCCCCAGCATTTT
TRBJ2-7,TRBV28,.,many,CASRLDQGNTYEQYF,TGTGCCAGCAGATTAGACCAGGGGAACACCTACGAGCAGTACTTC
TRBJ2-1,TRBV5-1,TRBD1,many,CASSFGTGGYNEQFF,TGCGCCAGCAGCTTCGGGACAGGCGGGTACAATGAGCAGTTCTTC
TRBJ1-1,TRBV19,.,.,CASSIRDSYTEAFF,TGTGCCAGTAGTATACGGGACTCCTACACTGAAGCTTTCTTT
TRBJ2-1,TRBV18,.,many,CASSPPPINEQFF,TGTGCCAGCTCACCACCGCCCATCAATGAGCAGTTCTTC
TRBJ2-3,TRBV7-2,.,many,CASSSQGSTDTQYF,TGTGCCAGCAGCTCACAGGGTAGCACAGATACGCAGTATTTT
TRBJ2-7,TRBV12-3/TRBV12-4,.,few,CASSPQGTKLRYEQYF,TGTGCCAGCAGTCCCCAGGGGACTAAGCTACGCTACGAGCAGTACTTC
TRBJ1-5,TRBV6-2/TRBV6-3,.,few,CASSFGAPGGNQPQHF,TGTGCCAGCAGTTTCGGGGCTCCGGGGGGCAATCAGCCCCAGCATTTT
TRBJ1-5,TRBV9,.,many,CASSPRGRGGNQPQHF,TGTGCCAGCAGCCCGAGAGGCAGGGGTGGTAATCAGCCCCAGCATTTT
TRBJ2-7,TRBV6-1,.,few,CASSWWGTSYEQYF,TGTGCCAGCAGTTGGTGGGGCACCTCCTACGAGCAGTACTTC
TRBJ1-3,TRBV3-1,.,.,CASSQDILSGNTIYF,TGTGCCAGCAGCCAAGACATCCTCTCTGGAAACACCATATATTTT
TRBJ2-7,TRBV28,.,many,CASSPPGTGHYEQYF,TGTGCCAGCAGTCCTCCCGGGACGGGACACTACGAGCAGTACTTC
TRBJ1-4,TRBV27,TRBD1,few,CASSRIQGAGEKLFF,TGTGCCAGCAGTCGAATACAGGGGGCAGGTGAAAAACTGTTTTTT
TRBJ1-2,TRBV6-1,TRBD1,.,CASHVGQDGYGYTF,TGTGCCAGCCACGTAGGACAGGACGGCTATGGCTACACCTTC